This T cell receptor beta chain emerged from a study of T cells in Graves' hyperthyroidism and ophthalmopathy. Regarding the study as a whole: The model made its ophthalmopathy prediction, and onset followed a median around 6.5 months later.

Not enrolled were patients with uncontrolled infection, other autoimmune disease, pregnancy or lactation. Diagnosis rested on symptoms, serum thyroxine and TRAb, thyroid ultrasound, and orbital computed tomography. The source of the PBMCs was 9.5 to 10 ml of fresh peripheral blood. This clonotype was detected a few times. Its antigen is still unknown. This CDR3 region has 15 residues. Germline V gene data show CDR1 as SNHLY and CDR2 as FYNNEI. The germline V and J ends were trimmed by 6 bases and 2 bases, with 13 bases remaining between them. From RNA transcripts, TCR beta CDR3 regions were amplified. The HTBI primer set drove a first-round RT-PCR of the TCR CDR3. From the multiplex PCR reads, TCRdb called clonotypes with MiXCR, one entry per CDR3 protein. This sample has about 600,000 distinct CDR3 sequences, with roughly 16% found just once.

Sequenced: blood. V and J are TRBV2 and TRBJ2-2; D ambiguous. The source is a woman in her 40s with Graves' ophthalmopathy. The CDR3 nucleotides are TGTGCCAGCAGCTATGACCCCGGCAACACCGGGGAGCTGTTTTTT. It translates to CASSYDPGNTGELFF. The full variable domain, its missing parts supplied by reference TRBV2 and TRBJ2-2, is EPEVTQTPSHQVTQMGQEVILRCVPISNHLYFYWYRQILGQKVEFLVSFYNNEISEKSEIFDDQFSVERPDGSNFTLKIRSTKLEDSAMYFCASSYDPGNTGELFFGEGSRLTVL.